This T cell receptor (beta chain) was obtained from a study of cytotoxic CD8 clonotypes in ibrutinib-treated CLL. Regarding this clone: No antigen is known for it.

Study observations and caveats: Pretreatment clonality was elevated relative to age-matched healthy donors and paralleled circulating CD8+ T-cell counts.

This table comes from immunoSEQ multiplex PCR, and its TCRdb copy is limited to in-frame clones, with some not included. This table holds around 250,000 clones, 70% found once. V shed 3 bases and J shed 9 bases, with 15 bases lying between them. CDR1 and CDR2 from the germline V gene are SGHVS and FNYEAQ. The length of the CDR3 is 14 residues. The material sequenced was PBMCs, taken after 24 months of ibrutinib treatment. The chain uses TRBV7-6 and TRBJ2-1; possibly TRBD1 for D (5 bases). The sequence was obtained from a human donor with chronic lymphocytic leukemia. DNA of the CDR3: TGTGCCAGCAGCTTTGGGGCGGACGGTACTGAGCAGTTCTTC. Translating it yields CASSFGADGTEQFF.